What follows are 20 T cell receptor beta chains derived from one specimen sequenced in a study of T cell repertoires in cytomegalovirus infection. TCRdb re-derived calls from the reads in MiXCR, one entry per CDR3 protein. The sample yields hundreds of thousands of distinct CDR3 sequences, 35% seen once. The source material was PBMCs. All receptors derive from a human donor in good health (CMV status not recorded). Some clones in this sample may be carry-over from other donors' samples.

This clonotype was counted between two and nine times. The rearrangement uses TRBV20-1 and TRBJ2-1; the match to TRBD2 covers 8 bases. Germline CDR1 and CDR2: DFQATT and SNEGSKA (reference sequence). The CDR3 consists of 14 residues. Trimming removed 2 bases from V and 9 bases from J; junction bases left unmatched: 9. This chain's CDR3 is CSARRREGLGEQFF. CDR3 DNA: TGCAGTGCTAGACGTCGGGAGGGGCTGGGTGAGCAGTTCTTC.

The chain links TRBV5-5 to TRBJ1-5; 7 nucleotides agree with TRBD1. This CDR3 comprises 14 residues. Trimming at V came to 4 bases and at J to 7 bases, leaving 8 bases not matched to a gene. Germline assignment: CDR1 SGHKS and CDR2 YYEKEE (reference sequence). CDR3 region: CASSLDRWIQPQHF. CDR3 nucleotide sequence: TGTGCCAGCAGCCTGGACAGGTGGATACAGCCCCAGCATTTT. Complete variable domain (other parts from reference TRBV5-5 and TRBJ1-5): DAGVTQSPTHLIKTRGQQVTLRCSPISGHKSVSWYQQVLGQGPQFIFQYYEKEERGRGNFPDRFSARQFPNYSSELNVNALLLGDSALYLCASSLDRWIQPQHFGDGTRLSIL.

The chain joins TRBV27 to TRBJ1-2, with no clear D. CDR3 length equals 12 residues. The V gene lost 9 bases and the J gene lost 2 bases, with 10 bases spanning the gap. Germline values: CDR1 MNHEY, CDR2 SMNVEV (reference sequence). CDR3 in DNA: TGTGCCAGTACCGACGGGAACTATGGCTACACCTTC. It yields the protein CASTDGNYGYTF.

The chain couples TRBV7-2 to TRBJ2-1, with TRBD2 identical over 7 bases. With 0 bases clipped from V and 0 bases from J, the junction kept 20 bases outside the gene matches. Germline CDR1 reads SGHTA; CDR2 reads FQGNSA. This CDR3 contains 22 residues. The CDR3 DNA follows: TGTGCCAGCAGCTTAGCTTCGGGATGGAAACGGGCGGGACTAAGCTCCTACAATGAGCAGTTCTTC. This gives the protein CASSLASGWKRAGLSSYNEQFF.

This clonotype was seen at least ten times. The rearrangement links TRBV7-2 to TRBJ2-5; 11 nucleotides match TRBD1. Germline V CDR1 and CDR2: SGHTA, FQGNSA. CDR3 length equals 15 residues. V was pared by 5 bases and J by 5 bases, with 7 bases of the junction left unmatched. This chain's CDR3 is CASSRTGGYRETQYF. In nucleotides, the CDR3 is TGTGCCAGCAGCCGGACAGGGGGCTATAGGGAGACCCAGTACTTC.

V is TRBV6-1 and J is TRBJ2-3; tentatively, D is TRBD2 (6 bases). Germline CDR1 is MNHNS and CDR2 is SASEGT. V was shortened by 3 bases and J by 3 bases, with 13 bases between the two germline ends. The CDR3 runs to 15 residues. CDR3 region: CASSDCGTVTDTQYF. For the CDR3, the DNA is TGTGCCAGCAGTGATTGCGGGACGGTTACAGATACGCAGTATTTT.

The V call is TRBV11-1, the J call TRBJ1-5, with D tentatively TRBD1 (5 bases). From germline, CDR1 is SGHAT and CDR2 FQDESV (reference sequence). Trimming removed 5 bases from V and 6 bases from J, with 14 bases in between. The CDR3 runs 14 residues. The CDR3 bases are TGTGCCAGCAGCCCGCAGGGTGCGGGTCAGCCCCAGCATTTT. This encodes CASSPQGAGQPQHF.

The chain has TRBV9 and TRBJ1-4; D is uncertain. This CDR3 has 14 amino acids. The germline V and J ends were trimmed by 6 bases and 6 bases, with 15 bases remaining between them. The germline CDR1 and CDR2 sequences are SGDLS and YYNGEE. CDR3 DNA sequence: TGTGCCAGCAACACGGGAATTCGGCATGAAAAACTGTTTTTT. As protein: CASNTGIRHEKLFF.

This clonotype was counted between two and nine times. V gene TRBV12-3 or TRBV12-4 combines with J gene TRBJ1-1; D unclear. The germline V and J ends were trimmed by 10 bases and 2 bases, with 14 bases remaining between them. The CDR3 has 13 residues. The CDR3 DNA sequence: TGTGCCACCTCACGTGGGCTTAACACTGAAGCTTTCTTT. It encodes CATSRGLNTEAFF.

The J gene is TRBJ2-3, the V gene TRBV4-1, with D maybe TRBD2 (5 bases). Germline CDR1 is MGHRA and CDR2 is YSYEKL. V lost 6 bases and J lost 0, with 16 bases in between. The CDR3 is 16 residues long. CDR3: CASRVEGYRSTDTQYF. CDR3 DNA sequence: TGCGCCAGCAGAGTCGAGGGATACCGAAGCACAGATACGCAGTATTTT.

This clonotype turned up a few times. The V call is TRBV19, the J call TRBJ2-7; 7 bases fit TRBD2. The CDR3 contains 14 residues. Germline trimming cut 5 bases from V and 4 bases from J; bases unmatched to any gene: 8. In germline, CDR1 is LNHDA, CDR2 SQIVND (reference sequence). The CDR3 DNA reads TGTGCCAGTAGTCCTGCTGCGGGGGAGTACGAGCAGTACTTC. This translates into CASSPAAGEYEQYF.

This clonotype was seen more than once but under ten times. The CDR3 region has the DNA TGTGCCAGCAGTTTTGGAGGGCTGGGGGAACAAGAGACCCAGTACTTC. This codes for CASSFGGLGEQETQYF. The rearrangement uses TRBV28 and TRBJ2-5, with D possibly matching TRBD2 (6 bases). The V end was cut by 3 bases, the J end by 2 bases, with 16 bases between. CDR3 length: 16 residues. Germline values: CDR1 MDHEN, CDR2 SYDVKM.

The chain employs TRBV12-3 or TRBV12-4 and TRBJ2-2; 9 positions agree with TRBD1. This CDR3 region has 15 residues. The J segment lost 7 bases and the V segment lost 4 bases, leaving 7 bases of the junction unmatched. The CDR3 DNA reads TGTGCCAGCAGTTGGGACAGGGCGTTTGTCGGGGAGCTGTTTTTT. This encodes CASSWDRAFVGELFF.

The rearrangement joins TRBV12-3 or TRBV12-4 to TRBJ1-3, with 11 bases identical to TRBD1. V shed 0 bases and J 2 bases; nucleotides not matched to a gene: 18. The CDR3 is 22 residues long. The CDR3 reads CASSLALSFGTGGFRPGNTIYF. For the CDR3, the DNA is TGTGCCAGCAGTTTAGCCCTTAGTTTTGGGACAGGGGGTTTTCGGCCTGGAAACACCATATATTTT.

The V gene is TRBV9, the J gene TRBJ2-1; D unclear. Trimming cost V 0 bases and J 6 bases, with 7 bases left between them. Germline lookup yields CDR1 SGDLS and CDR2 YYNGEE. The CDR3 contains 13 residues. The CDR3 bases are TGTGCCAGCAGCGTAGGCGAAATCAATGAGCAGTTCTTC. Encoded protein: CASSVGEINEQFF.

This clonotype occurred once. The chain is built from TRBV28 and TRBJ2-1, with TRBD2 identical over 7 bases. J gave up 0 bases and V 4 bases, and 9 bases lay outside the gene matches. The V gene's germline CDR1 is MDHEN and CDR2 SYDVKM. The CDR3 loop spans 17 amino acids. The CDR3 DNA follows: TGTGCCAGCAGTTCTCCTGTCCTAGCGGTCTCCTACAATGAGCAGTTCTTC. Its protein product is CASSSPVLAVSYNEQFF.

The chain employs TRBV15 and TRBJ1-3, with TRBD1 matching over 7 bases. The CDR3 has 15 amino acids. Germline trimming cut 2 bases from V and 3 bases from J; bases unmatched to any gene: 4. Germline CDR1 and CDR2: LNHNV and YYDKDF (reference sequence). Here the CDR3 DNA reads TGTGCCACCAGCAGAAAAACAGGGGATGGAAACACCATATATTTT. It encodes CATSRKTGDGNTIYF.

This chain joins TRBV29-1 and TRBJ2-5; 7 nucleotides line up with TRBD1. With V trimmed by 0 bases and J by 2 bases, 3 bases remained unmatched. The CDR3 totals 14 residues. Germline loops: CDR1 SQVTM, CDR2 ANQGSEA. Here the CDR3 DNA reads TGCAGCGTTGAAGAATCGGGACAGCAAGAGACCCAGTACTTC. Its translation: CSVEESGQQETQYF.

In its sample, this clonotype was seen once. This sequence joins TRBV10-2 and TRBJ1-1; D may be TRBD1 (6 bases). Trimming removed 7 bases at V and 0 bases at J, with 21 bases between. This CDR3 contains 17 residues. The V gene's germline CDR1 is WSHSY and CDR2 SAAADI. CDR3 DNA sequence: TGCGCCAGCACGGTCGCTCAGGGAGGGGGAATGAACACTGAAGCTTTCTTT. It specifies CASTVAQGGGMNTEAFF.

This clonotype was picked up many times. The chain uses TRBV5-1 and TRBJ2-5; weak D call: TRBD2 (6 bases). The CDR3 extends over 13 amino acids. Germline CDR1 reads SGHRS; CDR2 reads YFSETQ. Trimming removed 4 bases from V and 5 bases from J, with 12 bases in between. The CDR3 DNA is TGCGCCAGCAGCCCGGGACTTCGGGAGACCCAGTACTTC. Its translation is CASSPGLRETQYF.